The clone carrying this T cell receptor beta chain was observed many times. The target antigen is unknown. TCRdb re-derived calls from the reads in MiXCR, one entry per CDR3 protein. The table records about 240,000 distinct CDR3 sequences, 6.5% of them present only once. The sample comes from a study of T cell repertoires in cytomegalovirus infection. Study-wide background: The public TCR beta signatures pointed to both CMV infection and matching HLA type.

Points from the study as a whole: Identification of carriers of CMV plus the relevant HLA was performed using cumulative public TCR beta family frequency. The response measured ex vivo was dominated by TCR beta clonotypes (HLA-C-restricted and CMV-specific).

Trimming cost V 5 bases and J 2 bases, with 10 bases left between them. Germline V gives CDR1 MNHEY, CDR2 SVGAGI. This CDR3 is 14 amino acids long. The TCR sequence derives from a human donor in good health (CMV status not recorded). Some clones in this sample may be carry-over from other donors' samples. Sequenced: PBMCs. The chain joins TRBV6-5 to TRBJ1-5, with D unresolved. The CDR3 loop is CASSKIGGNQPQHF. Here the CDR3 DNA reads TGTGCCAGCAGTAAAATCGGGGGCAATCAGCCCCAGCATTTT.